The 27 T cell receptor beta chains in this list originate from one sample, sequenced in a study of cytomegalovirus exposure and HLA in healthy donors (dated by TCRdb to about 2017). Libraries were prepared through the immunoSEQ multiplex PCR assay. For the multiplex PCR, a mixture combining 60 forward primers for TCR Vbeta segments and 13 reverse primers for TCR Jbeta segments was used. This immuneACCESS table, as held by TCRdb, lists in-frame sequences with V and J called but not all clones. Of the missing ones, under half trace to an unresolved V gene in checked studies; the others have no known cause. In all, the sample holds about 250,000 clones, and roughly 84% of those were seen once. 0.2% to 0.25% of the sample rests with the top ten. Sequenced sample: PBMCs. The receptor source for this set is a girl aged 2-10 years in good health and CMV-seronegative.

The chain carries TRBV9 and TRBJ1-2; 9 nucleotides align to TRBD1. The CDR3 has 14 residues. Germline V lookup: CDR1 SGDLS, CDR2 YYNGEE. J lost 4 bases, V lost 6 bases, and 7 bases had no gene match. The CDR3: CASTPGQGSYGYTF. The CDR3, as DNA: TGTGCCAGCACACCGGGACAGGGATCCTATGGCTACACCTTC.

The chain couples TRBV11-3 to TRBJ2-4; the D is unclear. The CDR3 spans 17 residues. Germline CDR1 SGHNT, CDR2 YENEEA. V gave up 0 bases and J gave up 1 base, with 13 bases separating them. This chain's CDR3 is CASSLDSEAVAKNIQYF. The CDR3 DNA follows: TGTGCCAGCAGCTTAGACAGCGAGGCGGTCGCCAAAAACATTCAGTACTTC.

V and J are TRBV5-1 and TRBJ2-7; perhaps TRBD1 as D (6 bases). This CDR3 has 15 amino acids. Germline CDR1 SGHRS, CDR2 YFSETQ. V was pared by 4 bases and J by 0 bases, with 14 bases between. The CDR3 bases are TGCGCCAGCAGCCCCCAGGGGCGGAGCTCCTACGAGCAGTACTTC. Protein: CASSPQGRSSYEQYF.

The chain combines TRBV30 with TRBJ2-5, with 9 bases that match TRBD1. With V trimmed by 3 bases and J by 2 bases, 7 bases remained unmatched. Germline CDR1 GTSNPN, CDR2 SVGIG (reference sequence). The CDR3 loop spans 15 amino acids. The CDR3 DNA reads TGTGCCTGGAGATGGGACAGGGTTGGGCAAGAGACCCAGTACTTC. This gives the protein CAWRWDRVGQETQYF.

This clone was detected only a few times. The CDR3 coding sequence is TGTGCCAGCAGCCCGGGACTAGCGGGGAGCGGGGAGACCCAGTACTTC. This translates into CASSPGLAGSGETQYF. J is TRBJ2-5 and V is TRBV5-8; the match to TRBD2 covers 13 bases. This CDR3 is 16 amino acids long. CDR1 SGHTS and CDR2 YDEGEE come from the germline V gene. The J segment lost 5 bases and the V segment lost 4 bases, leaving 8 bases of the junction unmatched.

This clone was observed a few times. The chain is built from TRBV12-5 and TRBJ1-2, with 7 bases that match TRBD1. Germline V gene sequence: CDR1 LGHNT, CDR2 FRNRAP. Trimming removed 6 bases from V and 5 bases from J; junction bases left unmatched: 9. The CDR3 covers 14 residues. CDR3 amino acids: CASGSQGVPYGYTF. Written as DNA, the CDR3 is TGTGCTAGTGGGTCGCAGGGGGTTCCTTATGGCTACACCTTC.

The chain employs TRBV30 and TRBJ1-2; 9 nucleotides align to TRBD1. The CDR3 is made up of 15 amino acids. V lost 4 bases to trimming and J lost 2 bases; unmatched junction nucleotides: 8. CDR1 and CDR2 (germline): GTSNPN, SVGIG (reference sequence). In DNA, the CDR3 is TGTGCCTGGACGCCGGGACAGGGCCAAAACTATGGCTACACCTTC. As protein: CAWTPGQGQNYGYTF.

The V and J genes are TRBV11-2 and TRBJ1-2, with D perhaps TRBD1 (5 bases). V was pared by 3 bases and J by 4 bases, with 15 bases between. The germline CDR1 and CDR2 sequences are SGHAT and FQNNGV. The CDR3 has 15 amino acids. The CDR3 coding sequence is TGTGCCAGCAGCTTCCAGGGAAGTGGCATCTATGGCTACACCTTC. Its protein product is CASSFQGSGIYGYTF.

This chain joins TRBV9 and TRBJ2-3, with TRBD2 matching over 8 bases. J gave up 4 bases and V 3 bases, and 4 bases lay outside the gene matches. CDR3 length: 14 amino acids. Looked up from germline, CDR1 is SGDLS and CDR2 is YYNGEE. CDR3 residues: CASSAGGRADTQYF. Here the CDR3 DNA reads TGTGCCAGCAGCGCGGGGGGGCGGGCAGATACGCAGTATTTT.

The chain combines TRBV18 with TRBJ2-6; D remains ambiguous. The germline V gene encodes CDR1 KGHSH and CDR2 LQKENI. V lost 6 bases to trimming and J lost 0 bases, with 9 bases between them. This CDR3 has 15 amino acids. The CDR3 here is CASSQSSSGANVLTF. The CDR3 nucleotides read TGTGCCAGCTCCCAGTCGTCCTCTGGGGCCAACGTCCTGACTTTC. Variable domain in full (rest from reference TRBV18 and TRBJ2-6): NAGVMQNPRHLVRRRGQEARLRCSPMKGHSHVYWYRQLPEEGLKFMVYLQKENIIDESGMPKERFSAEFPKEGPSILRIQQVVRGDSAAYFCASSQSSSGANVLTFGAGSRLTVL.

The chain couples TRBV4-1 to TRBJ2-1; possibly TRBD1 for D (5 bases). Germline CDR1 reads MGHRA; CDR2 reads YSYEKL. This CDR3 spans 15 amino acids. The V and J ends lost 1 base and 2 bases respectively, with 9 bases between them. CDR3: CASSQGRVTYNEQFF. CDR3 sequence (DNA): TGCGCCAGCAGCCAAGGCAGGGTTACCTACAATGAGCAGTTCTTC.

The V gene is TRBV7-2, the J gene TRBJ2-5; TRBD2 aligns across 14 bases. Per the germline V gene, CDR1 is SGHTA and CDR2 is FQGNSA. Losses at the gene ends were 5 bases for V and 6 bases for J; bases not matched to a gene: 8. The CDR3 spans 16 residues. CDR3 DNA: TGTGCCAGCAGCCCCCGGACTAGCGGGAGGATAAAGACCCAGTACTTC. Translated: CASSPRTSGRIKTQYF.

V and J are TRBV7-2 and TRBJ2-3; no firm D call. V was shortened by 2 bases and J by 5 bases, with 8 bases between the two germline ends. The CDR3 is 13 amino acids. Germline CDR1 and CDR2: SGHTA and FQGNSA. CDR3 protein: CASSLYYRDTQYF. CDR3 nucleotide sequence: TGTGCCAGCAGCTTATATTACAGAGATACGCAGTATTTT.

The chain is built from TRBV6-1 and TRBJ2-1; 7 positions match TRBD2. With V trimmed by 8 bases and J by 0 bases, 7 bases remained unmatched. From germline, CDR1 is MNHNS and CDR2 SASEGT. The CDR3 has 15 residues. DNA of the CDR3: TGTGCCAGCGGGGGAGGGCCCAGCTCCTACAATGAGCAGTTCTTC. Translating gives CASGGGPSSYNEQFF.

The chain uses TRBV11-3 and TRBJ2-1; D unclear. Germline values: CDR1 SGHNT, CDR2 YENEEA. This CDR3 is built from 14 residues. V lost 0 bases to trimming and J lost 8 bases, with 11 bases between them. The CDR3 loop reads CASSLDARPHEQFF. The CDR3, as DNA: TGTGCCAGCAGCTTAGATGCTAGGCCCCATGAGCAGTTCTTC.

This chain joins TRBV12-5 and TRBJ2-1; 10 positions match TRBD2. The V gene's germline CDR1 is LGHNT and CDR2 FRNRAP. The length of the CDR3 is 19 residues. V shed 7 bases, J shed 0 bases, and the junction held 15 bases outside the gene matches. The CDR3 nucleotides are TGTGCTAGTGCTCACGGCCGAACTAGCGGGACACCCTCCTACAATGAGCAGTTCTTC. It codes for CASAHGRTSGTPSYNEQFF.

The V call is TRBV6-5, the J call TRBJ2-7; 10 bases match TRBD2. The CDR3 covers 15 residues. V trimming: 6 bases; J trimming: 2 bases; junction bases outside the gene matches: 7. Germline values: CDR1 MNHEY, CDR2 SVGAGI. The CDR3 DNA reads as TGTGCCAGCAGCACCACTAGCGGGGCTACCTACGAGCAGTACTTC. As protein: CASSTTSGATYEQYF.

The genes are TRBV7-8 and TRBJ2-2; the match to TRBD2 covers 10 bases. J gave up 5 bases and V 2 bases, and 8 bases lay outside the gene matches. In germline, CDR1 is SGHVS, CDR2 FQNEAQ. The CDR3 is made up of 17 amino acids. CDR3 sequence (DNA): TGTGCCAGCAGCTTACTCAGTCTAGCGGGAGTTACCGGGGAGCTGTTTTTT. It yields the protein CASSLLSLAGVTGELFF.

This rearrangement joins TRBV27 to TRBJ2-3; 9 nucleotides match TRBD2. Trimming at V came to 5 bases and at J to 0 bases, leaving 6 bases not matched to a gene. CDR1 is MNHEY and CDR2 is SMNVEV in the germline V gene (reference sequence). The CDR3 runs 16 residues. The CDR3 region is CASSPIAGASTDTQYF. In DNA, the CDR3 is TGTGCCAGCAGTCCTATAGCGGGGGCTAGCACAGATACGCAGTATTTT.

This chain's CDR3 is CASSLVARDGYTF. CDR3 sequence (DNA): TGTGCCAGCAGCTTAGTGGCGAGGGATGGCTACACCTTC. This sequence joins TRBV11-2 and TRBJ1-2; D is unresolved. Looked up from germline, CDR1 is SGHAT and CDR2 is FQNNGV. V was trimmed by 1 base and J by 6 bases, leaving 9 bases between them. The CDR3 totals 13 residues.

V gene TRBV15 combines with J gene TRBJ1-3; tentatively, D is TRBD1 (6 bases). Germline V gene lookup returns CDR1 LNHNV and CDR2 YYDKDF (reference sequence). The CDR3 runs to 15 residues. The V gene lost 5 bases and the J gene lost 9 bases, with 20 bases spanning the gap. The CDR3 spells CATSPRTDLYGTIYF. Here the CDR3 DNA reads TGTGCCACCAGCCCTCGGACAGATTTATATGGCACCATATATTTT. The variable domain in full, with the rest retrieved from reference TRBV15 and TRBJ1-3, is DAMVIQNPRYQVTQFGKPVTLSCSQTLNHNVMYWYQQKSSQAPKLLFHYYDKDFNNEADTPDNFQSRRPNTSFCFLDIRSPGLGDTAMYLCATSPRTDLYGTIYFGEGSWLTVV.

This sequence joins TRBV5-4 and TRBJ1-2; D is perhaps TRBD1 (6 bases). The CDR3 extends over 17 amino acids. Germline values: CDR1 SGHNT, CDR2 YYREEE (reference sequence). V was pared by 3 bases and J by 7 bases, with 25 bases between. Here the CDR3 DNA reads TGTGCCAGCAGCTCCATAGTACCGTTGGGCAGGGGAAGTGGCTACACCTTC. Amino acid sequence: CASSSIVPLGRGSGYTF.

The chain recombines TRBV10-3 with TRBJ2-7; 8 nucleotides align to TRBD2. Trimming cost V 6 bases and J 3 bases; bases outside gene matches: 7. Germline V gene sequence: CDR1 ENHRY, CDR2 SYGVKD. The CDR3 length is 14 residues. The CDR3 sequence is CAIRPAGVLYEQYF. In DNA form, the CDR3 reads TGTGCCATCAGACCAGCGGGAGTGCTCTACGAGCAGTACTTC.

The chain recombines TRBV5-6 with TRBJ2-2; possible D gene TRBD1, 6 bases. Germline values: CDR1 SGHDT, CDR2 YYEEEE. The CDR3 runs to 16 residues. The V and J ends lost 3 bases and 0 bases respectively, with 12 bases between them. The CDR3 DNA reads as TGTGCCAGCAGCTCTGCGTGGACAGCGAACACCGGGGAGCTGTTTTTT. Translated: CASSSAWTANTGELFF.

The chain combines TRBV11-2 with TRBJ1-5; unclear D gene. The germline V gene has CDR1 SGHAT and CDR2 FQNNGV. The CDR3 is made up of 13 amino acids. V was pared by 1 base and J by 7 bases, with 8 bases between. DNA for the CDR3: TGTGCCAGCAGCTTAGTCCCCGGGCAGCCCCAGCATTTT. Amino acid sequence: CASSLVPGQPQHF.

Points on this clone: This CDR3 is also generated by other DNA sequences in the sample. V gene TRBV19 combines with J gene TRBJ2-7; TRBD2 aligns across 12 bases. The CDR3 is 14 amino acids. Germline assignment: CDR1 LNHDA and CDR2 SQIVND (reference sequence). Losses at the gene ends were 6 bases for V and 4 bases for J; bases not matched to a gene: 4. Written as DNA, the CDR3 is TGTGCCAGTAGCCGGACTAGCGGGGCGTACGAGCAGTACTTC. Translated, it gives CASSRTSGAYEQYF.

The chain has TRBV2 and TRBJ1-1, with D hard to call. The ends were cut back, 4 bases at V and 0 bases at J, with 9 bases in the middle. The CDR3 has 14 amino acids. Germline V CDR1 and CDR2: SNHLY, FYNNEI. The CDR3 protein is CASSVRQMNTEAFF. The CDR3 DNA is TGTGCCAGCAGTGTCAGACAAATGAACACTGAAGCTTTCTTT.